The source of this T cell receptor beta chain is a study of cytomegalovirus exposure and HLA in healthy donors. Comment on this clone: Its target is unknown.

Trimming took 6 bases from V and 6 from J; bases not matched to a gene: 7. The CDR3 has 13 amino acids. Germline CDR1 is SNHLY and CDR2 is FYNNEI. 13 Jbeta primers and 60 Vbeta primers were used for the PCR. Here immunoSEQ multiplex PCR was the method, and the copy in TCRdb shows in-frame clones only, minus some. The sample carries about 140,000 clones, 80% recorded once. The study's findings and limits: A later examination showed that TCR association rates differed by HLA locus, with DRB1 most and HLA-C fewest. In vitro experiments confirmed that a few CMV-associated chains were specific for CMV antigens.

Sequencing used PBMCs. The TCR sequence derives from a man aged 50 to 59 in good health and CMV-seronegative. The chain is built from TRBV2 and TRBJ2-7; 8 nucleotides align to TRBD1. The CDR3 region is CASRQTTGGEQYF. CDR3 in DNA: TGTGCCAGCAGACAAACCACAGGGGGCGAGCAGTACTTC.